This T cell receptor (beta chain) was identified in a study of blood T cell repertoires in COVID-19. Study context: Some COVID-19 samples were acute and others convalescent; all came from the United States, Italy and Spain. Nucleic acid was either cDNA or gDNA, and it came from T cells, B-cell-depleted T cells, or PBMCs.

Original handling: By means of reference gene primer amplification, nucleated cell counts were estimated. The method was immunoSEQ multiplex PCR; TCRdb's version includes in-frame clones alone and lacks a portion of them. V, J and clone size are those of that table, while D and trimming were read from the DNA. The sample records 120,000 to 150,000 clones, 70% to 90% being singletons. This receptor was obtained from a human donor with acute or convalescent COVID-19. The donor label of this sample is uncertain. Sequenced input: peripheral blood.

For the CDR3, the DNA is TGTGCCAGCAGTGATGACAGGCTTCAGTATAATTCACCCCTCCACTTT. This translates into CASSDDRLQYNSPLHF. V and J are TRBV6-1 and TRBJ1-6, with D perhaps TRBD1 (6 bases). V was pared by 3 bases and J by 4 bases, with 13 bases between. This CDR3 comprises 16 residues. Germline V CDR1 and CDR2: MNHNS, SASEGT.